This T cell receptor beta chain was captured by sequencing in a study of T cell clonality in common variable immunodeficiency. The CDR3 length is 14 residues. Germline CDR1 is PRHDT and CDR2 is FYEKMQ (reference sequence). V lost 3 bases, J lost 0 bases, and 8 bases lay in between. TCRdb's table, derived via immunoSEQ multiplex PCR, lists solely in-frame clones and lacks some. This sample comprises approximately 58,000 clones, none seen once only. This clone was seen at least ten times. The read gets to within 3 residues of the CDR3 end, and the germline J gene fills in the rest. Blood samples were heparinized, roughly 5 to 9 ml per donor.

The gene calls are TRBV13 and TRBJ2-5; D uncertain. This TCR derives from a person aged 18 to 75 in good health. The sequenced sample consisted of peripheral blood mononuclear cells. The CDR3 here is CASSFAAYQETQYF. The sequenced CDR3 bases are TGTGCCAGCAGCTTCGCTGCGTACCAAGAGACC.